The 14 T cell receptor beta chains below all came from one sample that was sequenced in a study of patients and donors after allogeneic stem cell transplantation. MiXCR, run by TCRdb on the RT-PCR reads, gives a single entry per CDR3 protein. The sample lists about a million distinct CDR3 sequences, under 20% occurring once. Sample: blood, either unsorted or a sorted T cell fraction (not recorded which). All receptors come from a human donor who was either an allogeneic HSCT recipient or a stem cell or donor lymphocyte infusion donor (not recorded which). It is not recorded whose cells these are; they may come from a transplant donor.

This clonotype appeared many times. The V gene is TRBV12-3 or TRBV12-4, the J gene TRBJ2-7, with D possibly TRBD2 on 6 matching bases. CDR3 length: 14 amino acids. The V and J ends lost 0 bases and 1 base respectively, with 7 bases between them. The CDR3 reads CASSLAGRSYEQYF. CDR3 in DNA: TGTGCCAGCAGTTTAGCGGGGAGGTCCTACGAGCAGTACTTC.

This chain connects TRBV11-1 to TRBJ2-2; perhaps TRBD2 as D (7 bases). CDR3 length equals 16 residues. CDR1 and CDR2 from the germline V gene are SGHAT and FQDESV (reference sequence). V lost 4 bases and J 0 bases, leaving 12 bases between the germline ends. The CDR3 spells CASSSGAGANTGELFF. CDR3 sequence (DNA): TGTGCCAGCAGCTCGGGGGCGGGGGCGAACACCGGGGAGCTGTTTTTT. Based on the CDR3 plus reference TRBV11-1 and TRBJ2-2, the full variable domain is EAEVAQSPRYKITEKSQAVAFWCDPISGHATLYWYRQILGQGPELLVQFQDESVVDDSQLPKDRFSAERLKGVDSTLKIQPAELGDSAMYLCASSSGAGANTGELFFGEGSRLTVL.

This clonotype was found a few times. V gene TRBV27 combines with J gene TRBJ1-3; D call uncertain. CDR3 length: 14 amino acids. Germline V CDR1 and CDR2: MNHEY, SMNVEV (reference sequence). The germline V and J ends were trimmed by 5 bases and 0 bases, with 8 bases remaining between them. CDR3 amino acids: CASSRLDSGNTIYF. The CDR3 nucleotides are TGTGCCAGCAGTCGTTTGGACTCTGGAAACACCATATATTTT.

This clonotype was detected only a few times. The chain couples TRBV5-1 to TRBJ2-2; 11 positions match TRBD2. Per germline, CDR1 SGHRS and CDR2 YFSETQ. This CDR3 has 19 residues. The V and J ends lost 0 bases and 2 bases, in that order; junction bases with no gene match: 9. This CDR3 reads CASSLELAGVRGNTGELFF. CDR3 in DNA: TGCGCCAGCAGCTTGGAACTAGCGGGAGTTCGAGGCAACACCGGGGAGCTGTTTTTT.

This clonotype was seen only a few times. This chain connects TRBV4-1 to TRBJ2-1; 10 bases are shared with TRBD2. In germline, CDR1 is MGHRA, CDR2 YSYEKL. The CDR3 consists of 16 residues. The V segment lost 3 bases and the J segment 7 bases; nucleotides outside the gene matches: 9. CDR3 amino acids: CASSQFSGGAVNEQFF. CDR3 DNA sequence: TGCGCCAGCAGCCAGTTCAGCGGGGGGGCCGTAAATGAGCAGTTCTTC.

In this sample, this clonotype turned up once. V usage is TRBV25-1 and J usage is TRBJ2-1; a weak D match, TRBD2 (6 bases). Per germline, CDR1 MGHDK and CDR2 SYGVNS. The ends were cut back, 6 bases at V and 4 bases at J, with 19 bases in the middle. The CDR3 is 16 residues long. The CDR3: CASSRAGTGPYNEQFF. The CDR3 nucleotides are TGTGCCAGCAGCAGGGCTGGGACTGGCCCTTACAATGAGCAGTTCTTC.

This clonotype was picked up a small number of times. The chain has TRBV5-1 and TRBJ2-7; 10 nucleotides agree with TRBD2. CDR1 and CDR2 (germline): SGHRS, YFSETQ. With 0 bases clipped from V and 6 bases from J, the junction kept 3 bases outside the gene matches. The CDR3 consists of 14 residues. In DNA, the CDR3 is TGCGCCAGCAGCTTGGCCATAGCGGGAGGCGAGCAGTACTTC. It encodes CASSLAIAGGEQYF.

This clonotype was counted ten times or more. This rearrangement joins TRBV12-3 or TRBV12-4 to TRBJ1-1; no firm D call. The CDR3 loop spans 14 amino acids. V was trimmed by 5 bases and J by 0 bases, leaving 10 bases between them. In DNA, the CDR3 is TGTGCCAGCAGTCCTACAGCCATGAACACTGAAGCTTTCTTT. Its protein is CASSPTAMNTEAFF.

This clonotype occurred many times. This chain connects TRBV12-3 or TRBV12-4 to TRBJ2-1; 9 bases fit TRBD2. The CDR3 has 21 residues. Losses at the gene ends were 5 bases for V and 0 bases for J; bases not matched to a gene: 20. The CDR3 loop is CASSPRSPGLANPSSYNEQFF. For the CDR3, the DNA is TGTGCCAGCAGTCCTCGAAGTCCGGGACTAGCTAACCCTAGCTCCTACAATGAGCAGTTCTTC.

This clonotype has a handful of counts. V is TRBV3-1 and J is TRBJ2-5; the D is unclear. V lost 3 bases, J lost 0 bases, and 11 bases lay in between. The CDR3 has 15 amino acids. Germline CDR1 reads LGHDT; CDR2 reads YNNKEL (reference sequence). The CDR3 DNA is TGTGCCAGCAGCCAGATTAGACTTCACCAAGAGACCCAGTACTTC. It yields the protein CASSQIRLHQETQYF.

The chain recombines TRBV11-2 with TRBJ2-3; the match to TRBD2 covers 7 bases. Per the germline V gene, CDR1 is SGHAT and CDR2 is FQNNGV. V dropped 3 bases and J dropped 0; count of bases not matched to a gene: 15. The CDR3 loop spans 19 amino acids. CDR3 loop: CASSFRRREISTSTDTQYF. DNA for the CDR3: TGTGCCAGCAGCTTCAGGCGGCGGGAGATCAGTACTAGCACAGATACGCAGTATTTT. Using reference TRBV11-2 and TRBJ2-3 for the parts outside the CDR3, the full variable domain is EAGVAQSPRYKIIEKRQSVAFWCNPISGHATLYWYQQILGQGPKLLIQFQNNGVVDDSQLPKDRFSAERLKGVDSTLKIQPAKLEDSAVYLCASSFRRREISTSTDTQYFGPGTRLTVL.

The V and J genes are TRBV7-9 and TRBJ1-5; 9 bases map to TRBD1. The V and J ends lost 5 bases and 9 bases, in that order; junction bases with no gene match: 11. This CDR3 is built from 15 residues. Germline V lookup: CDR1 SEHNR, CDR2 FQNEAQ (reference sequence). The CDR3 DNA follows: TGTGCCAGCAGCCCAGGGGACAGGGAAGTAGGGCCCCAGCATTTT. Translated: CASSPGDREVGPQHF.

The V call is TRBV6-1, the J call TRBJ2-1, with 12 bases matching TRBD2. This CDR3 has 16 amino acids. Germline V lookup: CDR1 MNHNS, CDR2 SASEGT. V lost 6 bases and J lost 6; bases outside the gene matches: 9. The CDR3 sequence is CASSPSLAGGGNEQFF. CDR3 bases: TGTGCCAGCAGCCCATCACTAGCGGGGGGTGGCAATGAGCAGTTCTTC.

The chain uses TRBV9 and TRBJ2-5; 15 bases are a match to TRBD2. CDR3 length equals 19 residues. Per the germline V gene, CDR1 is SGDLS and CDR2 is YYNGEE. V shed 4 bases and J 1 base; nucleotides not matched to a gene: 11. CDR3 DNA sequence: TGTGCCAGCAGCTCACGGACTAGCGGGAGGGCCTCGGTCCAAGAGACCCAGTACTTC. This encodes CASSSRTSGRASVQETQYF.